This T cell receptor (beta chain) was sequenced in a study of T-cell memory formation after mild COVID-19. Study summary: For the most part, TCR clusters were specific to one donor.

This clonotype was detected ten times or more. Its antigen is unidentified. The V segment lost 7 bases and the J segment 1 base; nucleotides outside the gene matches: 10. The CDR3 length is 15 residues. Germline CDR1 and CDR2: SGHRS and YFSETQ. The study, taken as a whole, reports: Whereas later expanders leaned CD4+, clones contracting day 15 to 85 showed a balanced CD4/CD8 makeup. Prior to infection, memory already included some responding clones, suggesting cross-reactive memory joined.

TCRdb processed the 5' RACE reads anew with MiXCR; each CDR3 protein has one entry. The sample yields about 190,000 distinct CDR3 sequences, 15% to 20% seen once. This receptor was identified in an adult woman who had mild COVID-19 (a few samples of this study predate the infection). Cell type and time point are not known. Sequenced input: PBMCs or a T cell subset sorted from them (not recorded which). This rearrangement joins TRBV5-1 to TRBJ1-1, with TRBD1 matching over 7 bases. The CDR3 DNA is TGCGCCAGCCGCCTCCCAGGGGGGTCGAACACTGAAGCTTTCTTT. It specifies CASRLPGGSNTEAFF.